The next 2 T cell receptor beta chains were all read from a single sample in a study of control samples from healthy donors and cancer patients. This table comes from immunoSEQ multiplex PCR, and its TCRdb copy is limited to in-frame clones, with some not included. The sample has about 130,000 clones; about 90% are singletons. The sample was blood. All receptors come from a young man in good health.

Only one count was recorded for this clone. The chain joins TRBV24-1 to TRBJ1-5, with a weak D call TRBD1 (6 bases). Germline V lookup: CDR1 KGHDR, CDR2 SFDVKD. The CDR3 loop spans 14 amino acids. The V end was cut by 4 bases, the J end by 6 bases, with 12 bases between. CDR3 residues: CATSEGGGSQPQHF. For the CDR3, the DNA is TGTGCCACCAGTGAAGGGGGGGGCAGTCAGCCCCAGCATTTT.

This clone was observed a single time. V is TRBV5-1 and J is TRBJ2-5, with a tentative D call TRBD1 (5 bases). CDR3 length equals 15 residues. Germline lookup yields CDR1 SGHRS and CDR2 YFSETQ. The V gene lost 0 bases and the J gene lost 5 bases, with 14 bases spanning the gap. The CDR3 DNA is TGCGCCAGCAGCTTGGAAGGCAGGGTAACGGAGACCCAGTACTTC. Protein product: CASSLEGRVTETQYF. The whole variable domain, remainder taken from reference TRBV5-1 and TRBJ2-5, is KAGVTQTPRYLIKTRGQQVTLSCSPISGHRSVSWYQQTPGQGLQFLFEYFSETQRNKGNFPGRFSGRQFSNSRSEMNVSTLELGDSALYLCASSLEGRVTETQYFGPGTRLLVL.